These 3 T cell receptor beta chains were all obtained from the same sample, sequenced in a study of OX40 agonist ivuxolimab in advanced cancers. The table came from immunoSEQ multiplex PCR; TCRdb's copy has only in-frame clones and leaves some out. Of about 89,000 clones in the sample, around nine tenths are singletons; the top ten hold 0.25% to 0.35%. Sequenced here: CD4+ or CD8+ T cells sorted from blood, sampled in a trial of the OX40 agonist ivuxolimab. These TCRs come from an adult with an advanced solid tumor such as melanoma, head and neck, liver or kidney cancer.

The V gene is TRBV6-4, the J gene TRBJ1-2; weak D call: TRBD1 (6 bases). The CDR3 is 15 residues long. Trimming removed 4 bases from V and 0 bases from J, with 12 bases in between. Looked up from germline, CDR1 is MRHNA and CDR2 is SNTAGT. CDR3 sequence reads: CASSAQTGSNYGYTF. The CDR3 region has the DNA TGTGCCAGCAGTGCACAGACAGGATCTAACTATGGCTACACCTTC.

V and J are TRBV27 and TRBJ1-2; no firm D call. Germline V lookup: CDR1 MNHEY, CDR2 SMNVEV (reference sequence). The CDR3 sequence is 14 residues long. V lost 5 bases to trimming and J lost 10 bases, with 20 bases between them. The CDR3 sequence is CASSLVPTIPVYTF. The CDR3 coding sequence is TGTGCCAGCAGTCTCGTACCCACGATCCCTGTCTACACCTTC.

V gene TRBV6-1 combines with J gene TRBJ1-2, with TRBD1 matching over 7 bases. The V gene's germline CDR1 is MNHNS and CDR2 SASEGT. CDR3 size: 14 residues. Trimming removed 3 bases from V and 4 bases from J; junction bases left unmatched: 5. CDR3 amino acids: CASSDRQGGYGYTF. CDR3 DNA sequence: TGTGCCAGCAGTGATAGACAGGGCGGCTATGGCTACACCTTC.